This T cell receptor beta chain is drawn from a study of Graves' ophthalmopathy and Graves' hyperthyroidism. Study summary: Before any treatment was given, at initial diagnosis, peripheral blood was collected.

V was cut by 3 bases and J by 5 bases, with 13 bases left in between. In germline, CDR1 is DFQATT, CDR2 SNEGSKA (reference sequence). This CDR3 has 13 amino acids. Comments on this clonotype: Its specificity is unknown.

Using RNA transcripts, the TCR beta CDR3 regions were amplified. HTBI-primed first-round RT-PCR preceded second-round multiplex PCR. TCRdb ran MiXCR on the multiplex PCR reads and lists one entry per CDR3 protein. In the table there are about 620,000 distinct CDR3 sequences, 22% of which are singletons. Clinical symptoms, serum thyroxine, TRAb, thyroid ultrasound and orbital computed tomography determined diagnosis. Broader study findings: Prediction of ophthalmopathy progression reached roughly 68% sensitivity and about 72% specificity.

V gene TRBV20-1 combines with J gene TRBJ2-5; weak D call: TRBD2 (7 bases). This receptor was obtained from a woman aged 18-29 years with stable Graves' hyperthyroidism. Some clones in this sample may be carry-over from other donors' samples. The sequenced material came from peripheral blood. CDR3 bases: TGCAGTGCTAGGGGCGGGGGCTGGGAGACCCAGTACTTC. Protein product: CSARGGGWETQYF.